A selection of T cell receptor beta chains follows, all from one sample in a study of blood T cell repertoires in COVID-19. Method: immunoSEQ multiplex PCR; TCRdb's copy keeps in-frame clones and lacks some. The sample shows some 170,000 clones, more than 75% of them seen only once. The sequenced sample consisted of peripheral blood. Source of these receptors: a man in his forties or fifties with acute or convalescent COVID-19. Each CDR3 is given with its conserved first and last residue. A D gene is named only where the DNA matches it firmly. The size entry is marked missing in some rows and otherwise reads once, few, many or a size class.

TGTGCCAGCAGCCGCCGATCTGAAAGGACAGACCAAGGCTACACCTTC | CASSRRSERTDQGYTF | few | TRBJ1-2 | NA | TRBV5-6 | 16
TGTGCCAGCAGTTTCTCCGGACAGGCCTTGGGGTCACCCCTCCACTTT | CASSFSGQALGSPLHF | few | TRBJ1-6 | TRBD1 | TRBV6-5 | 16
TGTGCCAGCAGCTTAAGCAGCAGGGCGGCCTATGGCTACACCTTC | CASSLSSRAAYGYTF | NA | TRBJ1-2 | NA | TRBV7-8 | 15
TGTGCCAGCAGTTCCCTCCAGGGGAACGAGCAGTACTTC | CASSSLQGNEQYF | NA | TRBJ2-7 | NA | TRBV6-5 | 13
TGTGCCAGCAGTCGGGACAGCCCCCGGAATGAAAAACTGTTTTTT | CASSRDSPRNEKLFF | NA | TRBJ1-4 | TRBD1 | TRBV6-5 | 15
TGCGCCAGCAGTGACTCTGTGGGGCAGGGAAAAAGCATCCACGAGCAGTACTTC | CASSDSVGQGKSIHEQYF | NA | TRBJ2-7 | NA | TRBV10-1 | 18
TGTGCCATCAGTACCGGGACAGCTGAAGCTTTCTTT | CAISTGTAEAFF | NA | TRBJ1-1 | TRBD1 | TRBV10-3 | 12
TGCGCCAGCAGCTTGGCCGGCCAGGCCCACGGAAACACCATATATTTT | CASSLAGQAHGNTIYF | NA | TRBJ1-3 | NA | TRBV5-1 | 16
TGTGCCACCAGCAGACTGGAGGAAAAACTGTTTTTT | CATSRLEEKLFF | NA | TRBJ1-4 | NA | TRBV15 | 12
TGCGCCAGCAGCCAAGATTTCCCCGGCACAGATACGCAGTATTTT | CASSQDFPGTDTQYF | NA | TRBJ2-3 | NA | TRBV4-3 | 15
TGTGCCAGCAGTCAAGGAGCGGGGGCGATCGGGGAAAAACTGTTTTTT | CASSQGAGAIGEKLFF | NA | TRBJ1-4 | NA | TRBV6-1 | 16
TGTGCCAGCAGATCCCGGGACAGGGGGCGAGAGACCCAGTACTTC | CASRSRDRGRETQYF | few | TRBJ2-5 | TRBD1 | TRBV13 | 15
TGTGCCAGCAGCCACCTAAGAGGACTCTCTGATAAAGCTTTCTTT | CASSHLRGLSDKAFF | NA | TRBJ1-1 | NA | TRBV3-1/TRBV3-2 | 15
TGTGCCAGCAGTTCCCGGACAGGGATGAATGAGCAGTTCTTC | CASSSRTGMNEQFF | NA | TRBJ2-1 | TRBD1 | TRBV2 | 14
TGTGCCAGCTCACGAGAGGGAGACGAAGCTTTCTTT | CASSREGDEAFF | NA | TRBJ1-1 | NA | TRBV18 | 12
TGTGCTAGTGGTTTCCGGGTTGGGACACGGATTTACGAGCAGTACTTC | CASGFRVGTRIYEQYF | NA | TRBJ2-7 | NA | TRBV12-5 | 16
TGCGCCAGCAGCTTGGGGTTACAGGGGGCCTCTAGGTACGAGCAGTACTTC | CASSLGLQGASRYEQYF | NA | TRBJ2-7 | TRBD1 | TRBV5-1 | 17
TGTGCCAGCAGCCCCCGACAGGGGGGGAAGCAGTACTTC | CASSPRQGGKQYF | NA | TRBJ2-7 | TRBD1 | TRBV7-9 | 13
TGTGCCAGCAGCCAAGATTTCGGCGGCCGTACGACACCCCTCCACTTT | CASSQDFGGRTTPLHF | NA | TRBJ1-6 | NA | TRBV3-1/TRBV3-2 | 16
TGTGCCAGTAGTATAGATTCCGGGACAGGGGTATTCTCGGGCGGCTACACCTTC | CASSIDSGTGVFSGGYTF | NA | TRBJ1-2 | TRBD1 | TRBV19 | 18
TGTGCCAGCAGCCCCCGACAGGAGTCCTACGAGCAGTACTTC | CASSPRQESYEQYF | NA | TRBJ2-7 | NA | TRBV13 | 14
TGTGCCAGTAGCAAAAACAGGGAGGGCTATGGCTACACCTTC | CASSKNREGYGYTF | few | TRBJ1-2 | NA | TRBV19 | 14
TGTGCCAGCAGTCTCCTCGGGGGGGACTCACCCCTCCACTTT | CASSLLGGDSPLHF | NA | TRBJ1-6 | NA | TRBV28 | 14
TGTGCCAGCAGCCCCGGACAGGGGGACTACGAGCAGTACTTC | CASSPGQGDYEQYF | many | TRBJ2-7 | TRBD1 | TRBV11-3 | 14
TGTGCCAGCAGTGTTAGCGGGGGGGCGACAGATACGCAGTATTTT | CASSVSGGATDTQYF | NA | TRBJ2-3 | TRBD2 | TRBV25-1 | 15
TGTGCCAGCAGTCCGGGACAGACGACCACCCGGAGGGCCGGGGAGCTGTTTTTT | CASSPGQTTTRRAGELFF | NA | TRBJ2-2 | NA | TRBV6-6 | 18
TGTGCCAGCAGGACAGGGTGGTTTGGGGGTTCACCCCTCCACTTT | CASRTGWFGGSPLHF | NA | TRBJ1-6 | TRBD1 | TRBV5-6 | 15
TGTGCCAGCAGTGGATCCGGGACAAGGAACACTGAAGCTTTCTTT | CASSGSGTRNTEAFF | NA | TRBJ1-1 | NA | TRBV2 | 15
TGTGCCAGCCGAAACGGGGGGGCCCAAGAGACCCAGTACTTC | CASRNGGAQETQYF | NA | TRBJ2-5 | TRBD2 | TRBV28 | 14
TGTGCCAGCAGCTTACCGGGCTCTGGAAACACCATATATTTT | CASSLPGSGNTIYF | NA | TRBJ1-3 | NA | TRBV5-6 | 14
TGTGCCAGCAGCCAAGATTCTCGGGTTAGCTATGGCTACACCTTC | CASSQDSRVSYGYTF | once | TRBJ1-2 | NA | TRBV3-1/TRBV3-2 | 15
TGCGCCAGCAGCATCAGGGAAAACACTGAAGCTTTCTTT | CASSIRENTEAFF | NA | TRBJ1-1 | NA | TRBV10-1 | 13
TGTGCCAGCGCCGGGTCCGAGCAGTACTTC | CASAGSEQYF | NA | TRBJ2-7 | NA | TRBV11-2 | 10
TGTGCCAGCACCCCCGTTCCCAGAGGGACCGGGGAGCTGTTTTTT | CASTPVPRGTGELFF | NA | TRBJ2-2 | NA | TRBV5-6 | 15
TGTGCCATCAGTGCGTCGGGACAAGCTGAAGCTTTCTTT | CAISASGQAEAFF | NA | TRBJ1-1 | NA | TRBV10-3 | 13
TGTGCCAGCTCACCACCCCCGAGGGCTACAGATACGCAGTATTTT | CASSPPPRATDTQYF | NA | TRBJ2-3 | NA | TRBV18 | 15
TGTGCCAGCAGCTTGAGCGGCGGGACAGGGCGTTCACCCCTCCACTTT | CASSLSGGTGRSPLHF | NA | TRBJ1-6 | TRBD1 | TRBV5-4 | 16
TGTGCCAGCAGCATGACAGGGGCTGGCACAGATACGCAGTATTTT | CASSMTGAGTDTQYF | NA | TRBJ2-3 | TRBD1 | TRBV5-8 | 15
TGTGCCACCCAACAGGGGTGGGATTCACCCCTCCACTTT | CATQQGWDSPLHF | NA | TRBJ1-6 | TRBD1 | TRBV19 | 13
TGTGCCAGCAGTGTGACAGGGGCAATCATCAATCAGCCCCAGCATTTT | CASSVTGAIINQPQHF | NA | TRBJ1-5 | TRBD1 | TRBV6-1 | 16
TGTGCCAGCAGTCCCCCTAGTTCGCGGGCATACCCCGGGGAGCTGTTTTTT | CASSPPSSRAYPGELFF | NA | TRBJ2-2 | NA | TRBV2 | 17
TGTGCCTGGAGTGATCTTGGCGGGGGGCGAACTAGCACAGATACGCAGTATTTT | CAWSDLGGGRTSTDTQYF | NA | TRBJ2-3 | TRBD2 | TRBV30 | 18
TGTGCCAGCAGCTACCGCGGGGGAGCTTCACCCCTCCACTTT | CASSYRGGASPLHF | once | TRBJ1-6 | NA | TRBV5-8 | 14
TGCGCCAGCAGCTACTCAGGCAGTGCCTACGAGCAGTACTTC | CASSYSGSAYEQYF | NA | TRBJ2-7 | NA | TRBV5-1 | 14
TGCAGCACCGGAGGGGTCCAGAACACTGAAGCTTTCTTT | CSTGGVQNTEAFF | NA | TRBJ1-1 | NA | TRBV29-1 | 13
TGTGCCAGCAGCTCAGACAGGGGGACTCAGCCCCAGCATTTT | CASSSDRGTQPQHF | NA | TRBJ1-5 | TRBD1 | TRBV9 | 14
TGCAGCGTAGATGAGGGGGGAGGGACTGAAGCTTTCTTT | CSVDEGGGTEAFF | NA | TRBJ1-1 | NA | TRBV29-1 | 13
TGTGCCAGCAGCGTAGATGCGAGCAATCAGCCCCAGCATTTT | CASSVDASNQPQHF | NA | TRBJ1-5 | NA | TRBV9 | 14
TGTGCCAGCAGTTACAGCGGGGGGGCGATCGGGGAGCTGTTTTTT | CASSYSGGAIGELFF | NA | TRBJ2-2 | TRBD2 | TRBV6-2/TRBV6-3 | 15
TGTGCCAGCAGTTACTCGAAGGGGACAACTAATGAAAAACTGTTTTTT | CASSYSKGTTNEKLFF | once | TRBJ1-4 | NA | TRBV6-6 | 16